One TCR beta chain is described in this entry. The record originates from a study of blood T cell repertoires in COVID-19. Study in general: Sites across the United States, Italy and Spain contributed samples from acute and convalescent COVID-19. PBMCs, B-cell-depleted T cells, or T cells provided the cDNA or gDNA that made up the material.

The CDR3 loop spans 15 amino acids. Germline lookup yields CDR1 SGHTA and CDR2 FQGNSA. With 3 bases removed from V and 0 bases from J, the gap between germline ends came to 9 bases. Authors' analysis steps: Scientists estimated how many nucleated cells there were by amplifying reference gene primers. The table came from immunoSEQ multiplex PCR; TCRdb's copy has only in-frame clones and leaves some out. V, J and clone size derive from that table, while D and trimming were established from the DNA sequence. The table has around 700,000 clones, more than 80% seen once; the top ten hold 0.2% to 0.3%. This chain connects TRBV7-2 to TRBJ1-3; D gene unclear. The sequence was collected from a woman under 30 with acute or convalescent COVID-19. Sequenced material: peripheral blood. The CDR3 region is CASSFLGFSGNTIYF. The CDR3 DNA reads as TGTGCCAGCAGCTTCCTCGGTTTCTCTGGAAACACCATATATTTT. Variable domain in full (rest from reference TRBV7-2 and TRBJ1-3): GAGVSQSPSNKVTEKGKDVELRCDPISGHTALYWYRQSLGQGLEFLIYFQGNSAPDKSGLPSDRFSAERTGGSVSTLTIQRTQQEDSAVYLCASSFLGFSGNTIYFGEGSWLTVV.